The source of this T cell receptor (beta chain) is a study of shared clonotypes between healthy human individuals. Study-level background: CD8 memory received one plate per donor, CD8 naive two, CD4 memory three and CD4 naive three.

Profiled with immunoSEQ multiplex PCR; TCRdb holds only in-frame clones, not every one. The repertoire holds a few hundred thousand clones, with approximately 96% as singletons. The CDR3 runs 14 residues. With 4 bases clipped from V and 2 bases from J, the junction kept 5 bases outside the gene matches. Germline assignment: CDR1 LGHNA and CDR2 YNFKEQ. The source is a man younger than 45 in good health. Sequenced material: memory CD8+ T cells sorted from blood. The subset denotes: CD45RO+ cells pooled with CCR7-negative TemRA cells. V and J are TRBV4-2 and TRBJ2-7; TRBD2 agrees at 7 bases. CDR3 loop: CASSPGLGAYEQYF. Here the CDR3 DNA reads TGTGCCAGCAGCCCCGGACTAGGGGCCTACGAGCAGTACTTC.